These T cell receptor beta chains were read from a single sample in a study of shared clonotypes between healthy human individuals. Generated by immunoSEQ multiplex PCR, the TCRdb table keeps only in-frame clones and is missing some. The data show hundreds of thousands of clones, roughly 96% seen once. The specimen was naive CD8+ T cells sorted from blood. The origin of the receptors is a woman aged 25 to 45 in good health. The CDR3 runs from the conserved cysteine through the conserved F or W. D genes are given only for firm matches. A row's size may be missing; if present it is once, few, many or a size class.

-	TRBV5-6	-	TRBJ2-7	CASSLVGRNHEQYF	TGTGCCAGCAGCTTGGTTGGGAGGAACCACGAGCAGTACTTC
-	TRBV29-1	-	TRBJ2-7	CSVESGQGSSYEQYF	TGCAGCGTTGAGAGCGGCCAGGGGAGCTCCTACGAGCAGTACTTC
-	TRBV28	TRBD1	TRBJ2-1	CASSPTGTADNEQFF	TGTGCCAGCAGCCCGACCGGGACAGCTGACAATGAGCAGTTCTTC
-	TRBV11-2	-	TRBJ2-7	CASSPPPWGSSYEQYF	TGTGCCAGCAGCCCCCCCCCGTGGGGGAGCTCCTACGAGCAGTACTTC
-	TRBV19	-	TRBJ2-7	CASSGWGGYEQYF	TGTGCCAGTAGTGGTTGGGGAGGCTACGAGCAGTACTTC
-	TRBV27	TRBD1	TRBJ2-5	CASSERTGVETQYF	TGTGCCAGCAGTGAGAGGACAGGGGTGGAGACCCAGTACTTC
-	TRBV29-1	-	TRBJ2-1	CTMLGETYEQFF	TGCACCATGCTAGGAGAAACCTATGAGCAGTTCTTC
-	TRBV27	TRBD1	TRBJ1-5	CASSRGPTGPDQPQHF	TGTGCCAGCAGTCGCGGCCCGACAGGGCCCGATCAGCCCCAGCATTTT
-	TRBV11-2	TRBD2	TRBJ2-7	CASSSSRTSGSQAYEQYF	TGTGCCAGCAGCTCGAGCAGGACTAGCGGGAGCCAGGCCTACGAGCAGTACTTC
-	TRBV28	-	TRBJ2-7	CASSQGLSYEQYF	TGTGCCAGCAGTCAGGGGCTCTCCTACGAGCAGTACTTC
-	TRBV6-5	-	TRBJ1-1	CASSPSGGGTEAFF	TGTGCCAGCAGTCCGTCGGGGGGGGGAACTGAAGCTTTCTTT
once	TRBV19	TRBD1	TRBJ1-1	CASSIWTGGDEAFF	TGTGCCAGTAGTATCTGGACAGGGGGGGATGAAGCTTTCTTT
once	TRBV2	TRBD2	TRBJ2-7	CASSDREGPAYEQYF	TGTGCCAGCAGTGACAGGGAGGGTCCAGCCTACGAGCAGTACTTC
few	TRBV5-5	-	TRBJ2-7	CASTGAPTYEQYF	TGTGCCAGCACCGGGGCCCCTACCTACGAGCAGTACTTC
-	TRBV27	-	TRBJ1-2	CASSLGGTIFNYGYTF	TGTGCCAGCAGTTTAGGTGGGACAATATTTAACTATGGCTACACCTTC
-	TRBV29-1	-	TRBJ1-1	CSGLTVNTEAFF	TGCAGCGGTTTGACAGTGAACACTGAAGCTTTCTTT
few	TRBV9	-	TRBJ2-1	CASSVAWGASNEQFF	TGTGCCAGCAGCGTAGCTTGGGGGGCAAGTAATGAGCAGTTCTTC
-	TRBV28	-	TRBJ2-7	CASSFGSEQYF	TGTGCCAGCAGTTTTGGTAGCGAGCAGTACTTC
-	TRBV5-1	TRBD1	TRBJ2-7	CASSAGRGTGLHEQYF	TGCGCCAGCAGCGCTGGTAGGGGGACAGGGCTACACGAGCAGTACTTC
-	TRBV7-9	-	TRBJ2-1	CASIRGARTYNEQFF	TGTGCCAGCATACGGGGGGCGCGTACCTACAATGAGCAGTTCTTC
-	TRBV4-2	TRBD2	TRBJ2-2	CASSQAGLGLAGVGVLGELFF	TGTGCCAGCAGCCAAGCCGGTCTGGGACTAGCGGGAGTTGGGGTCCTCGGGGAGCTGTTTTTT
once	TRBV2	TRBD2	TRBJ2-5	CASSPRGGSGTKTQYF	TGTGCCAGCAGCCCTCGCGGAGGTAGCGGGACGAAGACCCAGTACTTC
-	TRBV10-1	-	TRBJ2-7	CASSESQWGDEQYF	TGCGCCAGCAGTGAGTCTCAATGGGGGGACGAGCAGTACTTC
-	TRBV2	TRBD1	TRBJ2-7	CAISSGDRIYEQYF	TGTGCCATATCTTCCGGGGACAGGATTTACGAGCAGTACTTC
-	TRBV19	-	TRBJ1-2	CASRESYGYTF	TGTGCCAGTAGGGAGTCCTATGGCTACACCTTC
-	TRBV27	TRBD1	TRBJ1-1	CASSLLQGATAFF	TGTGCCAGCAGCCTTCTTCAGGGGGCGACGGCTTTCTTT
-	TRBV4-1	-	TRBJ1-5	CASSQDWESSNQPQHF	TGCGCCAGCAGCCAAGATTGGGAGAGTAGCAATCAGCCCCAGCATTTT
-	TRBV2	TRBD1	TRBJ1-1	CASSEGTGRMNTEAFF	TGTGCCAGCAGTGAAGGGACAGGCCGGATGAACACTGAAGCTTTCTTT
once	TRBV28	TRBD1	TRBJ1-1	CATKGASGQTNTEAFF	TGTGCCACCAAGGGGGCATCGGGACAGACAAACACTGAAGCTTTCTTT
-	TRBV19	TRBD2	TRBJ2-3	CASMRTSGRTTDTQYF	TGTGCCAGTATGAGAACTAGCGGGAGGACGACAGATACGCAGTATTTT
-	TRBV5-4	TRBD1	TRBJ1-1	CASSAGQGVRTEAFF	TGTGCCAGTTCTGCGGGACAGGGGGTAAGGACTGAAGCTTTCTTT
-	TRBV4-1	TRBD2	TRBJ2-7	CASSQEKGLGNKEREQYF	TGCGCCAGCAGCCAAGAGAAGGGACTAGGGAATAAAGAGAGGGAGCAGTACTTC
-	TRBV4-1	TRBD2	TRBJ2-7	CASSLGGGVPSYEQYF	TGCGCCAGCAGCCTCGGGGGGGGAGTCCCCTCCTACGAGCAGTACTTC
-	TRBV15	TRBD2	TRBJ2-7	CATSDGEGSYEQYF	TGTGCCACCAGCGACGGGGAGGGCTCCTACGAGCAGTACTTC
-	TRBV27	-	TRBJ2-5	CASTRETQYF	TGTGCCAGCACCCGAGAGACCCAGTACTTC
-	TRBV25-1	TRBD1	TRBJ1-2	CASSVPGTGNYGYTF	TGTGCCAGCAGTGTCCCCGGGACAGGGAACTATGGCTACACCTTC
-	TRBV9	TRBD1	TRBJ1-3	CASSWGQGFSGNTIYF	TGTGCCAGCAGTTGGGGACAGGGGTTCTCTGGAAACACCATATATTTT
-	TRBV29-1	-	TRBJ2-2	CSVLQTDGGTGELFF	TGCAGCGTTCTACAGACCGATGGGGGCACCGGGGAGCTGTTTTTT
-	TRBV15	TRBD1	TRBJ1-4	CATGGDRGYEKLFF	TGTGCCACCGGGGGGGACAGGGGATACGAAAAACTGTTTTTT
-	TRBV18	-	TRBJ2-1	CASSPPPTYEQFF	TGTGCCAGCTCACCACCGCCCACCTATGAGCAGTTCTTC
-	TRBV5-1	TRBD2	TRBJ2-7	CASSLVSGSQYEQYF	TGCGCCAGCAGCTTGGTTAGCGGGTCCCAATACGAGCAGTACTTC
-	TRBV28	-	TRBJ2-3	CASSAGFFTDTQYF	TGTGCCAGCTCGGCAGGGTTTTTCACAGATACGCAGTATTTT
-	TRBV9	TRBD2	TRBJ2-2	CASRGGLAGGTGELFF	TGTGCCAGCAGAGGAGGACTAGCGGGAGGCACCGGGGAGCTGTTTTTT
-	TRBV6-1	TRBD1	TRBJ1-5	CASSEGLTGGVQPQHF	TGTGCCAGCAGTGAAGGACTGACAGGGGGCGTTCAGCCCCAGCATTTT
-	TRBV9	-	TRBJ2-7	CASSVGGVSYEQYF	TGTGCCAGCAGCGTAGGCGGGGTCTCCTACGAGCAGTACTTC
-	TRBV7-9	-	TRBJ2-5	CASSFQETQYF	TGTGCCAGCAGCTTCCAAGAGACCCAGTACTTC
-	TRBV19	TRBD2	TRBJ2-1	CASRLAGVYNEQFF	TGTGCCAGTAGGTTAGCGGGAGTATATAATGAGCAGTTCTTC
-	TRBV27	TRBD1	TRBJ1-2	CASSFGQGLGYTF	TGTGCCAGCAGTTTTGGACAGGGACTCGGCTACACCTTC
-	TRBV19	-	TRBJ2-1	CASSIGPYNEQFF	TGTGCCAGTAGTATAGGGCCCTACAATGAGCAGTTCTTC
-	TRBV9	-	TRBJ1-4	CASSRGPTNEKLFF	TGTGCCAGCAGCAGGGGACCAACTAATGAAAAACTGTTTTTT